This T cell receptor beta chain was sequenced during a study of T cell responses to AZD1222 COVID-19 vaccine. Study as a whole: Analyses pooled second doses at about 4 or about 12 weeks. Notes on the study in general: Receipt of two AZD1222 doses was followed by a rise in Spike-specific TCR breadth and depth. Clonal diversity was possibly underestimated, and the donors were mostly white British, with more females. Close to half of spike-specific TCRs reportedly recognize unmutated variant regions.

Points on this clone: Antigen unknown.

Measured with immunoSEQ multiplex PCR; TCRdb has only the in-frame clones, and not every one. The sample lists approximately 74,000 clones; roughly 88% were seen once. This CDR3 has 16 amino acids. V lost 5 bases to trimming and J lost 5 bases, with 21 bases between them. Germline values: CDR1 SNHLY, CDR2 FYNNEI. The rearrangement uses TRBV2 and TRBJ1-1, with a weak D call TRBD1 (6 bases). The sequence derives from an adult in good health. Here the sequenced sample was peripheral blood, taken on day 0 of AZD1222 vaccination. The CDR3: CASSLRLGGAGTEAFF. As DNA, the CDR3 is TGTGCCAGCAGTCTTCGACTAGGGGGTGCGGGGACTGAAGCTTTCTTT. Using reference TRBV2 and TRBJ1-1 for the parts outside the CDR3, the full variable domain is EPEVTQTPSHQVTQMGQEVILRCVPISNHLYFYWYRQILGQKVEFLVSFYNNEISEKSEIFDDQFSVERPDGSNFTLKIRSTKLEDSAMYFCASSLRLGGAGTEAFFGQGTRLTVV.